The rows below give T cell receptor beta chains drawn from one sample of a study of blood T cell repertoires in COVID-19. Profiling relied on immunoSEQ multiplex PCR, and the TCRdb table lists in-frame clones only, not all of them. This sample has about 290,000 clones, with nearly 90% found just once. The specimen sequenced was peripheral blood. These receptors came from a woman under 40 with COVID-19, enrolled during active disease. The CDR3 runs from the conserved cysteine through the conserved F or W. The order of the fields is V gene, J gene, CDR3 protein.

v_gene: TRBV5-6; j_gene: TRBJ2-2; CDR3aa: CASVGGSNTGELFF
v_gene: TRBV28; j_gene: TRBJ1-1; CDR3aa: CASSQWSLLAEAFF
v_gene: TRBV10-2; j_gene: TRBJ1-5; CDR3aa: CASSETGGGNQPQHF
v_gene: TRBV25-1; j_gene: TRBJ1-4; CDR3aa: CASNSVVNEKLFF
v_gene: TRBV6-4; j_gene: TRBJ2-7; CDR3aa: CASSDRWQGTYEQYF
v_gene: TRBV2; j_gene: TRBJ2-7; CDR3aa: CASSGDRGVEQYF
v_gene: TRBV4-1; j_gene: TRBJ1-6; CDR3aa: CASSQEAAGFAGSSYNSPLHF
v_gene: TRBV5-1; j_gene: TRBJ1-2; CDR3aa: CASNTGTGLTNYGYTF
v_gene: TRBV6-5; j_gene: TRBJ1-6; CDR3aa: CASGGEDNSPLHF
v_gene: TRBV6-5; j_gene: TRBJ1-1; CDR3aa: CASSTTGLNTEAFF
v_gene: TRBV27; j_gene: TRBJ2-7; CDR3aa: CASSLWGQAGEQYF
v_gene: TRBV5-5; j_gene: TRBJ2-3; CDR3aa: CASSLPGGPVDTQYF
v_gene: TRBV6-4; j_gene: TRBJ2-1; CDR3aa: CASSEGLAGSNEQFF
v_gene: TRBV19; j_gene: TRBJ1-2; CDR3aa: CASSKGLLDGYTF
v_gene: TRBV19; j_gene: TRBJ2-7; CDR3aa: CASTNRGGYEQYF
v_gene: TRBV9; j_gene: TRBJ1-1; CDR3aa: CASSEPGTVPEAFF
v_gene: TRBV5-6; j_gene: TRBJ2-7; CDR3aa: CASTRGTGFMYTEQYF
v_gene: TRBV19; j_gene: TRBJ2-2; CDR3aa: CASSRTSGGPLVELFF
v_gene: TRBV11-2; j_gene: TRBJ1-5; CDR3aa: CASSLTQGGQPQHF
v_gene: TRBV4-1; j_gene: TRBJ2-3; CDR3aa: CASSQERAHTTDTQYF
v_gene: TRBV18; j_gene: TRBJ1-3; CDR3aa: CASSPQPASQAGNTIYF
v_gene: TRBV6-5; j_gene: TRBJ1-1; CDR3aa: CASTRDRGVTEAFF
v_gene: TRBV27; j_gene: TRBJ2-7; CDR3aa: CASSSPGQARLEQYF
v_gene: TRBV10-3; j_gene: TRBJ1-1; CDR3aa: CATEGGQGERGTEAFF
v_gene: TRBV5-5; j_gene: TRBJ2-7; CDR3aa: CASSSRGGGDEQYF
v_gene: TRBV7-2; j_gene: TRBJ1-5; CDR3aa: CASSLVPGYQPQHF
v_gene: TRBV19; j_gene: TRBJ1-5; CDR3aa: CASSIRDRNQPQHF
v_gene: TRBV6-2/TRBV6-3; j_gene: TRBJ1-2; CDR3aa: CASSYFGTPRGYGYTF
v_gene: TRBV7-2; j_gene: TRBJ1-1; CDR3aa: CASSFKQGTEAFF
v_gene: TRBV7-9; j_gene: TRBJ2-2; CDR3aa: CATSWSGAGELFF
v_gene: TRBV7-9; j_gene: TRBJ1-2; CDR3aa: CASSLDRGAMGGYTF
v_gene: TRBV28; j_gene: TRBJ1-4; CDR3aa: CASSHGTGTEKLFF
v_gene: TRBV24-1; j_gene: TRBJ1-1; CDR3aa: CATSDSRDRATSNTEAFF
v_gene: TRBV7-2; j_gene: TRBJ2-1; CDR3aa: CASSLSRASGGKNEQFF
v_gene: TRBV5-5; j_gene: TRBJ2-3; CDR3aa: CASSRGQGASDTQYF
v_gene: TRBV5-1; j_gene: TRBJ2-3; CDR3aa: CASSLRGGADTQYF
v_gene: TRBV9; j_gene: TRBJ1-5; CDR3aa: CASSVGFGINQPQHF
v_gene: TRBV19; j_gene: TRBJ2-1; CDR3aa: CASSIVPSGVGNEQFF
v_gene: TRBV19; j_gene: TRBJ1-6; CDR3aa: CASSILPGSYNSPLHF
v_gene: TRBV30; j_gene: TRBJ1-1; CDR3aa: CAWSGQSYAEAFF
v_gene: TRBV3-1/TRBV3-2; j_gene: TRBJ1-2; CDR3aa: CASSQDVYINERGYTF
v_gene: TRBV19; j_gene: TRBJ1-4; CDR3aa: CASKPTSSNEKLFF
v_gene: TRBV7-9; j_gene: TRBJ2-2; CDR3aa: CASSPISGELFF
v_gene: TRBV4-1; j_gene: TRBJ2-1; CDR3aa: CASSQMGLAAFNEQFF
v_gene: TRBV5-1; j_gene: TRBJ1-3; CDR3aa: CASSLSWLSGNTIYF
v_gene: TRBV12-3/TRBV12-4; j_gene: TRBJ2-1; CDR3aa: CASSFRGGRQFF
v_gene: TRBV5-8; j_gene: TRBJ2-3; CDR3aa: CASSSMGTSGSFTDTQYF
v_gene: TRBV4-1; j_gene: TRBJ1-5; CDR3aa: CASSQTGPNQPQHF
v_gene: TRBV11-2; j_gene: TRBJ2-5; CDR3aa: CASSSGHFQETQYF
v_gene: TRBV6-5; j_gene: TRBJ2-1; CDR3aa: CASSSTGSSYNEQFF
v_gene: TRBV7-8; j_gene: TRBJ2-2; CDR3aa: CASSLVGGQNTGELFF
v_gene: TRBV7-2; j_gene: TRBJ2-1; CDR3aa: CASSPGSNRGFGEQFF
v_gene: TRBV5-5; j_gene: TRBJ2-3; CDR3aa: CASSLGWADSTDTQYF
v_gene: TRBV6-5; j_gene: TRBJ1-1; CDR3aa: CASTSNTEAFF
v_gene: TRBV5-1; j_gene: TRBJ2-1; CDR3aa: CASSLGLAAHEQFF